The 26 T cell receptor beta chains below come from one sample, sequenced in a study of T cells after yellow fever vaccination. TCRdb re-called the 5' RACE reads through MiXCR, storing one row per CDR3 protein. This table holds approximately 580,000 distinct CDR3 sequences, around 17% found once. Sample: PBMCs, taken 5 to 6 days after the first yellow fever vaccination. These receptors originate from a man between 18 and 35 years old who received the YFV17D yellow fever vaccine.

The rearrangement uses TRBV12-3 or TRBV12-4 and TRBJ2-1, with 9 nucleotides matching TRBD1. CDR3 length: 15 amino acids. V trimming: 2 bases; J trimming: 9 bases; junction bases outside the gene matches: 8. In nucleotides, the CDR3 is TGTGCCAGCAGTTTATCCGGGACAGGGTTTGGTGAGCAGTTCTTC. It encodes CASSLSGTGFGEQFF.

The V and J genes are TRBV6-5 and TRBJ2-7; D uncertain. Germline V gene lookup returns CDR1 MNHEY and CDR2 SVGAGI. This CDR3 has 14 residues. Trimming removed 2 bases from V and 3 bases from J, with 11 bases in between. The CDR3: CASSYHRAHYEQYF. In nucleotides, the CDR3 is TGTGCCAGCAGTTACCACCGGGCCCACTACGAGCAGTACTTC.

This clonotype was seen more than once but under ten times. The CDR3 coding sequence is TGTGCCAGCAGCCAGATGAGGGTCGGTAATGAGCAGTTCTTC. It yields the protein CASSQMRVGNEQFF. The J gene is TRBJ2-1, the V gene TRBV11-2; D perhaps matches TRBD2 (5 bases). Germline V gene lookup returns CDR1 SGHAT and CDR2 FQNNGV. CDR3 size: 14 residues. V lost 5 bases to trimming and J lost 7 bases, with 15 bases between them.

This clonotype was seen a handful of times. The chain links TRBV27 to TRBJ1-4; D is ambiguous. The V and J ends lost 8 bases and 6 bases respectively, with 4 bases between them. Germline V gene lookup returns CDR1 MNHEY and CDR2 SMNVEV (reference sequence). The length of the CDR3 is 10 residues. CDR3 coding DNA: TGTGCCAGCGGGGATGAAAAACTGTTTTTT. Translated: CASGDEKLFF. Combining the CDR3 with reference TRBV27 and TRBJ1-4 gives the whole variable domain EAQVTQNPRYLITVTGKKLTVTCSQNMNHEYMSWYRQDPGLGLRQIYYSMNVEVTDKGDVPEGYKVSRKEKRNFPLILESPSPNQTSLYFCASGDEKLFFGSGTQLSVL.

The V gene is TRBV20-1, the J gene TRBJ2-5; TRBD1 matches at 8 bases. In germline, CDR1 is DFQATT, CDR2 SNEGSKA (reference sequence). Trimming took 5 bases from V and 5 from J; bases not matched to a gene: 13. There are 15 residues in the CDR3. CDR3 residues: CSALPGGQGGETQYF. DNA of the CDR3: TGCAGTGCTCTCCCCGGCGGACAGGGTGGGGAGACCCAGTACTTC.

The chain couples TRBV18 to TRBJ1-1; D gene ambiguous. From germline, CDR1 is KGHSH and CDR2 LQKENI. The CDR3 runs to 13 residues. Trimming removed 5 bases from V and 0 bases from J, with 7 bases in between. The CDR3 DNA reads as TGTGCCAGCTCAACGAGTTTGAACACTGAAGCTTTCTTT. Translating it yields CASSTSLNTEAFF.

The chain recombines TRBV12-3 or TRBV12-4 with TRBJ2-3, with D perhaps TRBD2 (6 bases). The CDR3 length is 16 residues. The V end lost 5 bases, the J end lost 4 bases, and 19 bases lay between the germline ends. CDR3 in amino acids: CASSLNRGAGSDTQYF. The CDR3 DNA reads TGTGCCAGCAGTCTCAATAGGGGCGCGGGGTCAGATACGCAGTATTTT.

This clonotype turned up a few times. The V call is TRBV5-1, the J call TRBJ1-3, with a tentative D call TRBD1 (5 bases). This CDR3 region has 14 residues. V dropped 0 bases and J dropped 2 bases, with 6 bases sitting between them. CDR1 SGHRS and CDR2 YFSETQ come from the germline V gene. In DNA form, the CDR3 reads TGCGCCAGCAGCTTGGGACAGCCTGGAAACACCATATATTTT. It codes for CASSLGQPGNTIYF.

This clonotype was observed a few times. The gene calls are TRBV6-2 or TRBV6-3 and TRBJ1-2; D not resolved. CDR3 size: 13 residues. V lost 9 bases and J lost 2, with 13 bases in between. CDR1 and CDR2 from the germline V gene are MNHEY and SVGEGT. For the CDR3, the DNA is TGTGCCAGTACTCGGGAGCGGAACTATGGCTACACCTTC. Its protein is CASTRERNYGYTF.

The sample holds a few counts of this clonotype. V gene TRBV20-1 combines with J gene TRBJ2-3, with D maybe TRBD2 (5 bases). This CDR3 is built from 11 residues. CDR1 and CDR2 (germline): DFQATT, SNEGSKA (reference sequence). The V gene lost 6 bases and the J gene lost 4 bases, with 8 bases spanning the gap. CDR3 loop: CSAKRADTQYF. The CDR3 DNA follows: TGCAGTGCCAAGAGGGCAGATACGCAGTATTTT.

This clonotype was seen a handful of times. J is TRBJ2-7 and V is TRBV7-8; tentatively, D is TRBD1 (5 bases). The CDR3 covers 15 residues. V lost 5 bases and J 4 bases, leaving 18 bases between the germline ends. CDR1 is SGHVS and CDR2 is FQNEAQ in the germline V gene. The CDR3: CASSPEGAGYYEQYF. CDR3 nucleotide sequence: TGTGCCAGCAGCCCAGAAGGGGCAGGCTATTACGAGCAGTACTTC. The variable domain in full, with the rest retrieved from reference TRBV7-8 and TRBJ2-7, is GAGVSQSPRYKVAKRGQDVALRCDPISGHVSLFWYQQALGQGPEFLTYFQNEAQLDKSGLPSDRFFAERPEGSVSTLKIQRTQQEDSAVYLCASSPEGAGYYEQYFGPGTRLTVT.

This clonotype was found a few times. The chain has TRBV6-1 and TRBJ2-6; D not resolved. V was pared by 6 bases and J by 0 bases, with 9 bases between. There are 15 residues in the CDR3. Germline CDR1 is MNHNS and CDR2 is SASEGT. The CDR3 here is CASRGSASGANVLTF. Here the CDR3 DNA reads TGTGCCAGCAGAGGGTCTGCCTCTGGGGCCAACGTCCTGACTTTC.

J is TRBJ1-1 and V is TRBV10-3, with D perhaps matching TRBD1 (6 bases). CDR3 length equals 15 residues. Germline CDR1 reads ENHRY; CDR2 reads SYGVKD. V lost 6 bases and J lost 1, with 15 bases in between. Here the CDR3 DNA reads TGTGCCATCAGCAAACAGGGAAGAGGGAACACTGAAGCTTTCTTT. This translates into CAISKQGRGNTEAFF.

This clonotype has only a few counts. The chain links TRBV6-1 to TRBJ2-1, with 9 bases lining up with TRBD1. Trimming removed 6 bases from V and 5 bases from J; junction bases left unmatched: 5. Germline loops: CDR1 MNHNS, CDR2 SASEGT. This CDR3 spans 14 amino acids. CDR3 coding DNA: TGTGCCAGCAGCCGACAGGGGGTGCACAATGAGCAGTTCTTC. The encoded protein is CASSRQGVHNEQFF.

The chain recombines TRBV11-2 with TRBJ2-1, with D perhaps matching TRBD2 (6 bases). In germline, CDR1 is SGHAT, CDR2 FQNNGV. The V and J ends lost 5 bases and 5 bases respectively, with 10 bases between them. The CDR3 is 13 residues long. The CDR3, as DNA: TGTGCCAGCAGCCAGGGACTCGACAATGAGCAGTTCTTC. Amino acid sequence: CASSQGLDNEQFF.

The chain recombines TRBV7-6 with TRBJ1-5; TRBD1 agrees at 9 bases. The V segment lost 5 bases and the J segment 8 bases; nucleotides outside the gene matches: 7. CDR1 is SGHVS, CDR2 FNYEAQ, per germline. The CDR3 is made up of 14 amino acids. The CDR3 here is CASSPGQGSEPQHF. Here the CDR3 DNA reads TGTGCCAGCAGCCCGGGACAGGGTAGCGAGCCCCAGCATTTT.

This clonotype has a handful of counts. This sequence joins TRBV5-1 and TRBJ1-2; D is undetermined. The CDR3 runs to 15 residues. From germline, CDR1 is SGHRS and CDR2 YFSETQ. The V end was cut by 1 base, the J end by 3 bases, with 13 bases between. The CDR3 DNA reads TGCGCCAGCAGCTTGAACCCGAGGGCGGACTATGGCTACACCTTC. Residues: CASSLNPRADYGYTF.

V and J are TRBV7-9 and TRBJ2-1; 11 bases agree with TRBD2. The CDR3 covers 14 residues. The germline V gene encodes CDR1 SEHNR and CDR2 FQNEAQ (reference sequence). V shed 8 bases, J shed 9 bases, and the junction held 9 bases outside the gene matches. CDR3 coding DNA: TGTGCCAGCCGGATAGCGGGGGGGCCCGTTGAGCAGTTCTTC. It is translated as CASRIAGGPVEQFF.

For the CDR3, the DNA is TGTGCCAGCAGCTTGGGGCGGGGGGGGATGATAACAGATACGCAGTATTTT. Translated: CASSLGRGGMITDTQYF. This chain uses TRBV7-3 with TRBJ2-3, with 9 bases that match TRBD2. Germline trimming cut 3 bases from V and 3 bases from J; bases unmatched to any gene: 10. This CDR3 is built from 17 residues. Germline V gene data show CDR1 as SGHTA and CDR2 as FQGTGA. The whole variable domain, remainder taken from reference TRBV7-3 and TRBJ2-3, is GAGVSQTPSNKVTEKGKYVELRCDPISGHTALYWYRQSLGQGPEFLIYFQGTGAADDSGLPNDRFFAVRPEGSVSTLKIQRTERGDSAVYLCASSLGRGGMITDTQYFGPGTRLTVL.

The chain uses TRBV10-3 and TRBJ1-2; no clear D. Germline CDR1 and CDR2: ENHRY and SYGVKD. The CDR3 covers 17 residues. The V end lost 8 bases, the J end lost 4 bases, and 26 bases lay between the germline ends. The CDR3 loop reads CAIYMWVAEIPGYGYTF. The CDR3 DNA follows: TGTGCCATCTATATGTGGGTAGCGGAAATCCCAGGCTATGGCTACACCTTC.

With respect to this clonotype: An end of the junction differs from the germline gene, which may be a read error. V gene TRBV7-9 combines with J gene TRBJ1-3; a weak D match, TRBD1 (6 bases). The CDR3 contains 11 residues. Per germline, CDR1 SEHNR and CDR2 FQNEAQ (reference sequence). Here the CDR3 DNA reads TGTGCCAGCAGCCTGGCGGGGGGCACGGATTTT. Its translation: CASSLAGGTDF.

This clonotype was seen at least ten times. One end of the junction fails to match germline, which may point to a read error. The rearrangement links TRBV7-3 to TRBJ2-3; 11 nucleotides agree with TRBD2. There are 15 residues in the CDR3. Germline loops: CDR1 SGHTA, CDR2 FQGTGA. DNA for the CDR3: TGCGCCAGCAGCCGGCTAGCGGGGGGTCCAGATACGCAGTATTTT. This codes for CASSRLAGGPDTQYF. Combining the CDR3 with reference TRBV7-3 and TRBJ2-3 gives the whole variable domain GAGVSQTPSNKVTEKGKYVELRCDPISGHTALYWYRQSLGQGPEFLIYFQGTGAADDSGLPNDRFFAVRPEGSVSTLKIQRTERGDSAVYLCASSRLAGGPDTQYFGPGTRLTVL.

This clonotype was seen more than once but under ten times. V usage is TRBV30 and J usage is TRBJ1-2; the match to TRBD1 covers 8 bases. This CDR3 has 17 residues. V lost 1 base and J lost 4; bases outside the gene matches: 14. Germline V CDR1 and CDR2: GTSNPN, SVGIG (reference sequence). CDR3 protein: CAWSDPRGRRKLYGYTF. The CDR3 DNA is TGTGCCTGGAGTGACCCCAGGGGGCGGCGGAAACTCTATGGCTACACCTTC.

Only a few counts were recorded for this clonotype. This chain connects TRBV12-3 or TRBV12-4 to TRBJ2-1; the D is unclear. V dropped 5 bases and J dropped 4 bases, with 6 bases sitting between them. The CDR3 has 12 amino acids. CDR3 coding DNA: TGTGCCAGCAGTCCCAAGTACAATGAGCAGTTCTTC. It yields the protein CASSPKYNEQFF.

This clonotype has more than one count but fewer than ten. The genes are TRBV7-2 and TRBJ1-2; unclear D gene. The germline V gene encodes CDR1 SGHTA and CDR2 FQGNSA. This CDR3 spans 15 amino acids. Trimming took off 3 bases at V and 4 bases at J, with 15 bases between the two ends. The CDR3: CASSFGPDFFYGYTF. Here the CDR3 DNA reads TGTGCCAGCAGCTTTGGACCCGACTTTTTCTATGGCTACACCTTC.

The table lists this clonotype with many counts. V is TRBV7-2 and J is TRBJ2-1; D is ambiguous. The CDR3 covers 13 residues. V shed 1 base and J shed 9 bases, with 10 bases lying between them. The germline CDR1 and CDR2 sequences are SGHTA and FQGNSA. The CDR3 DNA reads as TGTGCCAGCAGCTTAGAAAGGGTGGGTGAGCAGTTCTTC. This translates into CASSLERVGEQFF. Filled out from reference TRBV7-2 and TRBJ2-1, the complete variable domain reads GAGVSQSPSNKVTEKGKDVELRCDPISGHTALYWYRQSLGQGLEFLIYFQGNSAPDKSGLPSDRFSAERTGGSVSTLTIQRTQQEDSAVYLCASSLERVGEQFFGPGTRLTVL.